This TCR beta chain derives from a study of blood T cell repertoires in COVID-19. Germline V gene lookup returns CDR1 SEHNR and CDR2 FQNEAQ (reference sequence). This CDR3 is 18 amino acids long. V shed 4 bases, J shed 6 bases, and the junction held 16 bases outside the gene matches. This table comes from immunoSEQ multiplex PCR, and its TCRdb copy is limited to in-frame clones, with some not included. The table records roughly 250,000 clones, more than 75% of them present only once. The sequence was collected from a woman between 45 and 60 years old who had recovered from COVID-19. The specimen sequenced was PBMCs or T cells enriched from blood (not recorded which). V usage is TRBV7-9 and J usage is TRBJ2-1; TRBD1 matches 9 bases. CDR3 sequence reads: CASSYKTWGQGQFNEQFF. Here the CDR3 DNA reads TGTGCCAGCAGCTATAAAACCTGGGGACAGGGTCAGTTCAATGAGCAGTTCTTC.